This TCR beta chain was documented in a study of CD8 T cell repertoires and HIV-1 epitope variants. The germline V gene has CDR1 MNHEY and CDR2 SVGAGI. V lost 8 bases and J 5 bases, leaving 13 bases between the germline ends. CDR3 length equals 13 residues. Findings and limits, study-wide: Of about nine antigen-specific beta clonotypes, six appeared to cross-react with escape variants.

For this clone: Its antigen is not known.

Produced via immunoSEQ multiplex PCR; TCRdb's table is partial and in-frame only. The sample has about 4,300 clones, 60% to 80% seen once. The sequence derives from a male donor with HIV. V usage is TRBV6-5 and J usage is TRBJ2-4, with D perhaps matching TRBD1 or TRBD2 (5 bases each). Sequences were obtained from cultured CD8+ T cells derived from PBMCs. Here the CDR3 DNA reads TGTGCCAGCCTGGGGACCGATGAAAACATTCAGTACTTC. This sequence encodes CASLGTDENIQYF.